This T cell receptor (beta chain) was obtained from a study of blood T cell repertoires in COVID-19. As for the study in general: From the United States, Italy and Spain came samples of acute and convalescent COVID-19. The cDNA or gDNA used as material had been derived from T cells, B-cell-depleted T cells, or PBMCs.

The CDR3 has 15 residues. Germline V CDR1 and CDR2: MNHEY, SMNVEV (reference sequence). V gave up 5 bases and J gave up 3 bases; unmatched junction bases: 5. Authors' data handling: The assay estimated nucleated cells by amplifying reference gene primers. Method: immunoSEQ multiplex PCR; TCRdb's copy keeps in-frame clones and lacks some. V and J calls and clone size are copied from that table; D and trimming were computed from the DNA. The sample consists of around 60,000 clones, around 67% of them appearing once. Sequenced material: peripheral blood. The sequence came from a woman in her forties or fifties with active or convalescent COVID-19. The gene calls are TRBV27 and TRBJ2-7, with 12 nucleotides matching TRBD2. The CDR3 nucleotides are TGTGCCAGCAGTCCACTAGCGGGAGGCTACTACGAGCAGTACTTC. Protein sequence: CASSPLAGGYYEQYF.